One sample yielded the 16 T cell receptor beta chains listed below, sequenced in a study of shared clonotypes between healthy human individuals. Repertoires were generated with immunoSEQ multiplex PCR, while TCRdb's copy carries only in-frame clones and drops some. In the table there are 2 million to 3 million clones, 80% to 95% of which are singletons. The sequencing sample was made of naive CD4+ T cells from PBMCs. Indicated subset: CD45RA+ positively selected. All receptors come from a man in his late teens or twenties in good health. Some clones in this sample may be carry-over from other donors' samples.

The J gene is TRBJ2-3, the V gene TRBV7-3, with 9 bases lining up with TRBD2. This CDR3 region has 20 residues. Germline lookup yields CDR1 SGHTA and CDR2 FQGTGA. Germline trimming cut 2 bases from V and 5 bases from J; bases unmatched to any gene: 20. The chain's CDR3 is CASSLLGNVQAGGPGDTQYF. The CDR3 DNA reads TGTGCCAGCAGCTTATTGGGCAACGTACAAGCGGGAGGTCCAGGAGATACGCAGTATTTT. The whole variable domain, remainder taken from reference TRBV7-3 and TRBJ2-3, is GAGVSQTPSNKVTEKGKYVELRCDPISGHTALYWYRQSLGQGPEFLIYFQGTGAADDSGLPNDRFFAVRPEGSVSTLKIQRTERGDSAVYLCASSLLGNVQAGGPGDTQYFGPGTRLTVL.

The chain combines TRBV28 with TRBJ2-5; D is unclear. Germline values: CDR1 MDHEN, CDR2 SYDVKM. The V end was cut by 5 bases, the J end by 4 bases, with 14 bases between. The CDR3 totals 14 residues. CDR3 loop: CASSRSEVRETQYF. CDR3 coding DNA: TGTGCCAGCAGTCGGAGCGAGGTGAGAGAGACCCAGTACTTC.

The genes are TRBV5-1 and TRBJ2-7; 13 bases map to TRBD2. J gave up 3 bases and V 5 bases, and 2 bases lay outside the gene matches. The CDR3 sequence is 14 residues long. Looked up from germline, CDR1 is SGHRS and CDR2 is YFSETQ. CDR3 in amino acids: CASSGLAGDYEQYF. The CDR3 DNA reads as TGCGCCAGCAGTGGACTAGCGGGGGACTACGAGCAGTACTTC.

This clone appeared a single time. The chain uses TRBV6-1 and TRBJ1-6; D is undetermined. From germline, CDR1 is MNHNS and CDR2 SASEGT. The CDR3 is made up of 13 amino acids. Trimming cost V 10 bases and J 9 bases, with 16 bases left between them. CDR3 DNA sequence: TGTGCCATTACGGCTGCCTGGGGTTCACCCCTCCACTTT. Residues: CAITAAWGSPLHF.

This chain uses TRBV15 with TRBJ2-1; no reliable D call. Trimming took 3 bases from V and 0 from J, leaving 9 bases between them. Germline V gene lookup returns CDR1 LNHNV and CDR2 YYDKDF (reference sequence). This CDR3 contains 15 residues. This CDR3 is CATSSGGISYNEQFF. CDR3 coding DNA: TGTGCCACCAGCAGCGGTGGGATCTCCTACAATGAGCAGTTCTTC.

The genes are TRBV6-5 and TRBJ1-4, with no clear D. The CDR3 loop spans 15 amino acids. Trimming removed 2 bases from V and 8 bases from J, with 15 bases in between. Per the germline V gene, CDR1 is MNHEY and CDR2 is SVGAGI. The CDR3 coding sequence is TGTGCCAGCAGTTACGCGGCGGGCATCGGGGAAAAACTGTTTTTT. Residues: CASSYAAGIGEKLFF.

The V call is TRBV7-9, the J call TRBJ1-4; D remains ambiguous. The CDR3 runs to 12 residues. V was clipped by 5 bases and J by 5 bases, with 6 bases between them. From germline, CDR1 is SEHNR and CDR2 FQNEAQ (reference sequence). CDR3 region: CASSRSNEKLFF. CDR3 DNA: TGTGCCAGCAGCCGGTCGAATGAAAAACTGTTTTTT.

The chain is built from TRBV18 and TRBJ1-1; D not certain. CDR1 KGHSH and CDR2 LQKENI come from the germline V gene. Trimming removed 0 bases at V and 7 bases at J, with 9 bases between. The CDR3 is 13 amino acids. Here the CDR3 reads CASSPPGWNEAFF. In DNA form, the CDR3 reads TGTGCCAGCTCACCACCGGGGTGGAATGAAGCTTTCTTT.

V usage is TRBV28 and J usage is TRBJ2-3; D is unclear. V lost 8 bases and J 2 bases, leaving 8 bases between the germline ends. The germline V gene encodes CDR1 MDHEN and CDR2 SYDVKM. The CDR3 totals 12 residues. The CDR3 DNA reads TGTGCCAGCGGGATAAACACAGATACGCAGTATTTT. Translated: CASGINTDTQYF.

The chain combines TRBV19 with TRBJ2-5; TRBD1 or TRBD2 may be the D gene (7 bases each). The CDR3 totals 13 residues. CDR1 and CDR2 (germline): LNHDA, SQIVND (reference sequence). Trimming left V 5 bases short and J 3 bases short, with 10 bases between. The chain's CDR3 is CASSQGGEETQYF. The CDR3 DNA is TGTGCCAGTAGTCAGGGGGGGGAAGAGACCCAGTACTTC.

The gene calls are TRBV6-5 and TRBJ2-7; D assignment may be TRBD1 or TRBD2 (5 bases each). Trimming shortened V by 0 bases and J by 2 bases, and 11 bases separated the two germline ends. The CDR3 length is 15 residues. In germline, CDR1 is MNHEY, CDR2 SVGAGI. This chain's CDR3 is CASSYSRDPAYEQYF. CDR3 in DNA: TGTGCCAGCAGTTACTCCCGGGACCCTGCCTACGAGCAGTACTTC.

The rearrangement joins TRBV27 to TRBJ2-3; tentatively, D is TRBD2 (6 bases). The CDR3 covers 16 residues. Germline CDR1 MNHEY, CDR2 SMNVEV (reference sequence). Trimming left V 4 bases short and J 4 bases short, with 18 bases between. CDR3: CASSSPGAGSPDTQYF. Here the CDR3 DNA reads TGTGCCAGCAGTTCCCCTGGAGCGGGCAGTCCAGATACGCAGTATTTT.

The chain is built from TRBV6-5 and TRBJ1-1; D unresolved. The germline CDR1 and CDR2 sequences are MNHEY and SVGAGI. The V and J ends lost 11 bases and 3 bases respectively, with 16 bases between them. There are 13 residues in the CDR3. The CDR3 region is CAHGEGSHTEAFF. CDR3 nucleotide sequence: TGTGCCCATGGGGAGGGATCCCACACTGAAGCTTTCTTT.

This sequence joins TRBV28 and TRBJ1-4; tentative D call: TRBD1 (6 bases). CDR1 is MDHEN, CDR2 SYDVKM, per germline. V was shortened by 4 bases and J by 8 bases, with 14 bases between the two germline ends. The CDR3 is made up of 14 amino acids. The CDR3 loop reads CASSWAGGREKLFF. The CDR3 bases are TGTGCCAGCAGTTGGGCTGGGGGCCGCGAAAAACTGTTTTTT.

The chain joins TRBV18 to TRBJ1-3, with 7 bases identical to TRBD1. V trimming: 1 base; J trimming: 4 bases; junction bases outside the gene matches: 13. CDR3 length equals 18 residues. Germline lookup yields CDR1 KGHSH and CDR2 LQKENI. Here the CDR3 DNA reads TGTGCCAGCTCACCACTTCCTTCTGCAGGGGGGTCCGGAAACACCATATATTTT. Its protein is CASSPLPSAGGSGNTIYF. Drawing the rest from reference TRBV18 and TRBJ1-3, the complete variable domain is NAGVMQNPRHLVRRRGQEARLRCSPMKGHSHVYWYRQLPEEGLKFMVYLQKENIIDESGMPKERFSAEFPKEGPSILRIQQVVRGDSAAYFCASSPLPSAGGSGNTIYFGEGSWLTVV.

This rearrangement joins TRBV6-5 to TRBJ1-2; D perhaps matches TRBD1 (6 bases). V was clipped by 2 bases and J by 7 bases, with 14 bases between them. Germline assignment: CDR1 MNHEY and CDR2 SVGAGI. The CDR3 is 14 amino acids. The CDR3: CASSYGAGVGGYTF. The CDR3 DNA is TGTGCCAGCAGTTACGGGGCAGGGGTCGGTGGCTACACCTTC.